The 4 T cell receptor beta chains below all came from one sample that was sequenced in a study of blood T cell repertoires in COVID-19. Profiling relied on immunoSEQ multiplex PCR, and the TCRdb table lists in-frame clones only, not all of them. The top ten hold 25% to 35% of the sample, which has about 58,000 clones, 75% to 85% seen once. The sample taken for sequencing was peripheral blood. The receptors shown here come from a man in his sixties with COVID-19, enrolled during active disease.

The gene calls are TRBV7-3 and TRBJ1-1; D gene ambiguous. Germline CDR1 SGHTA, CDR2 FQGTGA. The CDR3 is made up of 14 amino acids. The V end was cut by 0 bases, the J end by 1 base, with 6 bases between. CDR3 in DNA: TGTGCCAGCAGCTTAACGGCACAGAACACTGAAGCTTTCTTT. Its translation: CASSLTAQNTEAFF.

The rearrangement joins TRBV19 to TRBJ1-4; a possible D gene is TRBD1 (5 bases). The CDR3 spans 12 residues. The germline V gene has CDR1 LNHDA and CDR2 SQIVND (reference sequence). The ends were cut back, 8 bases at V and 5 bases at J, with 9 bases in the middle. The CDR3 coding sequence is TGTGCCAGTGGGGGAGGCAATGAAAAACTGTTTTTT. This translates into CASGGGNEKLFF.

In DNA, the CDR3 is TGTGCCAGCAGCAGGGGTAACTACGAGCAGTACTTC. Residues: CASSRGNYEQYF. The V call is TRBV3-1 (or the pseudogene TRBV3-2), the J call TRBJ2-7, with D possibly matching TRBD1 (5 bases). Between the trimmed V and J ends, which lost 5 bases and 3 bases, there was a span of 8 bases. The CDR3 runs 12 residues. Germline CDR1 reads LGHDT; CDR2 reads YNNKEL (reference sequence).

The chain couples TRBV15 to TRBJ2-7; maybe TRBD2 (6 bases). Deletions cut 0 bases from V and 6 bases from J, with 21 bases between. From germline, CDR1 is LNHNV and CDR2 YYDKDF (reference sequence). The CDR3 runs to 17 residues. The CDR3 loop reads CATSRDLAGRGFSEQYF. In DNA, the CDR3 is TGTGCCACCAGCAGAGATTTGGCGGGACGGGGGTTCTCCGAGCAGTACTTC.